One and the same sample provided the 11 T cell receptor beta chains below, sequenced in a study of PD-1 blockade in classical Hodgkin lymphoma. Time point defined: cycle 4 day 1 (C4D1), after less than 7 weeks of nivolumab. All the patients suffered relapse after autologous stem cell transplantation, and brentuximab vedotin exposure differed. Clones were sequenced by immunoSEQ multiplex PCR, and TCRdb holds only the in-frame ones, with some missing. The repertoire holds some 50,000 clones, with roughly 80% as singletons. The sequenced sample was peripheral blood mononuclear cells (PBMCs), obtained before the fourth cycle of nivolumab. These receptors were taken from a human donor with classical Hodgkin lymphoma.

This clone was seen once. CDR3 in amino acids: CASSLRQGYNEQFF. The CDR3 nucleotides read TGTGCCAGCAGCCTACGACAGGGCTACAATGAGCAGTTCTTC. V is TRBV28 and J is TRBJ2-1; 7 nucleotides agree with TRBD1. V shed 6 bases, J shed 3 bases, and the junction held 5 bases outside the gene matches. This CDR3 is built from 14 residues. CDR1 is MDHEN and CDR2 is SYDVKM in the germline V gene.

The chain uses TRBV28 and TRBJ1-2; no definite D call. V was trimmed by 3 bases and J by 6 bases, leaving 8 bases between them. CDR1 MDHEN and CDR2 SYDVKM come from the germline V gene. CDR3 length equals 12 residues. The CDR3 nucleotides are TGTGCCAGCAGTTTTGGCTCCCATGGCTACACCTTC. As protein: CASSFGSHGYTF.

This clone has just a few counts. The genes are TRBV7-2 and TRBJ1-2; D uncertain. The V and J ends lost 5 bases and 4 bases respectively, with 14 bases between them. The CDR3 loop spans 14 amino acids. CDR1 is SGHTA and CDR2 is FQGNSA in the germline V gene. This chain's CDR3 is CASSLQWASYGYTF. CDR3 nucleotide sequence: TGTGCCAGCAGCCTCCAATGGGCCAGCTATGGCTACACCTTC.

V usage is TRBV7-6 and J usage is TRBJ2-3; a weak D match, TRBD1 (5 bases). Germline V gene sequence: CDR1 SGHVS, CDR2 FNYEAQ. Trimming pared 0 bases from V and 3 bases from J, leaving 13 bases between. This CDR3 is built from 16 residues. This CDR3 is CASSLAPQGSTDTQYF. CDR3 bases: TGTGCCAGCAGCTTAGCGCCCCAGGGTAGTACAGATACGCAGTATTTT.

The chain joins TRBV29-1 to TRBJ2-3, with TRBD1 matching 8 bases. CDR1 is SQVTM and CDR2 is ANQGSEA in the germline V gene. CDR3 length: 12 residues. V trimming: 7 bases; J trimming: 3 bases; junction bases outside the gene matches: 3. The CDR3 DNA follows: TGCAGCGCTGACAGGGGAACAGATACGCAGTATTTT. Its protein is CSADRGTDTQYF.

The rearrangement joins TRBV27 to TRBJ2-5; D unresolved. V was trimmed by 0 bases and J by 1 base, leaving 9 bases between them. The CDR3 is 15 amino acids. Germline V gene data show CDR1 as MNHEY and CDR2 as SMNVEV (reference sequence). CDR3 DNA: TGTGCCAGCAGTTTATCGTGGCAGCGCCAAGAGACCCAGTACTTC. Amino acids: CASSLSWQRQETQYF.

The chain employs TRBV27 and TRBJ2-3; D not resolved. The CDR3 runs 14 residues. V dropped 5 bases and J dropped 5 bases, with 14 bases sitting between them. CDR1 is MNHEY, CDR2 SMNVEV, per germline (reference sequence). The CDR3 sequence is CASSRALGRDTQYF. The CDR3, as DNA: TGTGCCAGCAGTCGGGCCTTAGGTAGAGATACGCAGTATTTT.

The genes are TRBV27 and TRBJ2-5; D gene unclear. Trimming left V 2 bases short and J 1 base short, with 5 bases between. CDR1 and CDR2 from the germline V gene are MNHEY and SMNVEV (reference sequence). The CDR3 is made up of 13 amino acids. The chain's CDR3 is CASSLGRQETQYF. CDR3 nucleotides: TGTGCCAGCAGTTTAGGCCGCCAAGAGACCCAGTACTTC.

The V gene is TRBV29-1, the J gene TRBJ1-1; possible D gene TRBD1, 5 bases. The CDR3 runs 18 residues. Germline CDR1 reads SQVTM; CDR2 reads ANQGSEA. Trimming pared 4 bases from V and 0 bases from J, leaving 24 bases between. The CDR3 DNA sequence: TGCAGCGTTGGAACGTGGGCAACAGGAACGACTATGAACACTGAAGCTTTCTTT. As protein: CSVGTWATGTTMNTEAFF.

Here the CDR3 DNA reads TGTGCCAGCAGCCCCCGGGCGCGGGGTTCCTACGAGCAGTACTTC. The encoded protein is CASSPRARGSYEQYF. J is TRBJ2-7 and V is TRBV6-5; tentative D call: TRBD2 (6 bases). The V end lost 6 bases, the J end lost 1 base, and 16 bases lay between the germline ends. Germline CDR1 and CDR2: MNHEY and SVGAGI. CDR3 length: 15 amino acids.

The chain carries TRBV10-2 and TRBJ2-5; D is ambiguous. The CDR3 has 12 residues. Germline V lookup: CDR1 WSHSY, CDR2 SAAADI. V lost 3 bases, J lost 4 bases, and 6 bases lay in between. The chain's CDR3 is CASSDSGETQYF. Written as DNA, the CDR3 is TGCGCCAGCAGTGATTCCGGAGAGACCCAGTACTTC.